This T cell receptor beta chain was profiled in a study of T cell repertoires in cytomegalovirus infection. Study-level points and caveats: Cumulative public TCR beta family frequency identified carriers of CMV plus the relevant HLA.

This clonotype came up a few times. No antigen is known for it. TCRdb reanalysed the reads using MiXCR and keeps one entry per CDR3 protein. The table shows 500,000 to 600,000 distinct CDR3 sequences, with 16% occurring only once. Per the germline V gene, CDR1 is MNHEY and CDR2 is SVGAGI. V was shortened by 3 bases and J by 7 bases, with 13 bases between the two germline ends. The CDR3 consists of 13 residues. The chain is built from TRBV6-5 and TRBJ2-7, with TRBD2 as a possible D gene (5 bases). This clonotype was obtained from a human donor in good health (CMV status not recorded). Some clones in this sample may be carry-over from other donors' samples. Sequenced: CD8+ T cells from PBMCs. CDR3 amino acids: CASSYGELREQYF. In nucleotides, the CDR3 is TGTGCCAGCAGTTATGGGGAGCTCAGGGAGCAGTACTTC.